This T cell receptor (beta chain) was captured in a study of cytomegalovirus exposure and HLA in healthy donors. Study in general: An early data release held 70 million to 90 million unique TCRs from HLA-typed donors. Among 350 to 500 genotyped donors, around 81% fell in the Caucasian-associated ancestry cluster.

With 60 Vbeta and 13 Jbeta primers, the PCR was carried out. Clones were read by immunoSEQ multiplex PCR, and TCRdb kept only the in-frame ones, dropping some. The sample holds about 160,000 clones; under 75% are singletons and the top ten take around 6.8%. The TCR was taken from a man in his forties in good health and CMV-seropositive. The specimen was PBMCs.

The CDR3 protein is CASGRDTLNTEAFF. CDR3 nucleotides: TGTGCTAGTGGACGGGACACCTTGAACACTGAAGCTTTCTTT. The chain carries TRBV12-5 and TRBJ1-1; maybe TRBD1 (6 bases). Germline-derived CDR1 and CDR2 are LGHNT and FRNRAP. V shed 6 bases and J shed 0 bases, with 11 bases lying between them. CDR3 length: 14 residues.